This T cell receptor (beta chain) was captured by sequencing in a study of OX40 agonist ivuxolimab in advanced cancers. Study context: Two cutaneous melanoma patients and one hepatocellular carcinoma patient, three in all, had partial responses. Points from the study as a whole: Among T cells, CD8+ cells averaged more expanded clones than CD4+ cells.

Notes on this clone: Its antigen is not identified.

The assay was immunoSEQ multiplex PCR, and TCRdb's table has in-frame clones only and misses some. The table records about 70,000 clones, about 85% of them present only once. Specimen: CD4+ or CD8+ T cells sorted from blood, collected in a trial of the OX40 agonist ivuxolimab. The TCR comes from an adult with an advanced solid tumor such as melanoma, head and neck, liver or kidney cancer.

CDR3 amino acids: CASGRGNQETQYF. DNA of the CDR3: TGTGCCAGCGGTAGGGGGAACCAAGAGACCCAGTACTTC. The chain links TRBV7-2 to TRBJ2-5, with D maybe TRBD1 (6 bases). Per the germline V gene, CDR1 is SGHTA and CDR2 is FQGNSA. Deletions cut 8 bases from V and 0 bases from J, with 10 bases between. The CDR3 length is 13 residues.